Below are 25 T cell receptor beta chains sequenced from a single sample in a study of beta chain features in type 1 diabetes. What was sequenced were expressed TCRB transcripts, since all of the isolated RNA had been reverse transcribed. This table comes from immunoSEQ multiplex PCR, and its TCRdb copy is limited to in-frame clones, with some not included. The profile shows more than 300,000 clones, roughly 13% of them singletons. The sequencing sample was made of naive CD4+ T cells from blood. All receptors come from a young man in good health.

This clone was counted a few times. The V and J genes are TRBV10-3 and TRBJ1-6; 9 bases are a match to TRBD1. Germline V lookup: CDR1 ENHRY, CDR2 SYGVKD. The ends lost 2 bases at V and 5 bases at J; junction bases unmatched: 7. This CDR3 contains 17 residues. The CDR3 protein is CAISETSDRGHNSPLHF. DNA of the CDR3: TGTGCCATCAGTGAGACTTCGGACAGGGGTCATAATTCACCCCTCCACTTT.

This clone has just a few counts. The V call is TRBV30, the J call TRBJ2-1, with D hard to call. The V gene lost 5 bases and the J gene lost 2 bases, with 13 bases spanning the gap. Germline CDR1 is GTSNPN and CDR2 is SVGIG (reference sequence). The CDR3 covers 14 residues. CDR3: CAWFMVAPYNEQFF. CDR3 bases: TGTGCCTGGTTCATGGTAGCCCCCTACAATGAGCAGTTCTTC.

The rearrangement uses TRBV7-2 and TRBJ1-5; 8 nucleotides agree with TRBD1. CDR1 is SGHTA, CDR2 FQGNSA, per germline. This CDR3 is built from 15 residues. Trimming at V came to 5 bases and at J to 3 bases, leaving 6 bases not matched to a gene. This chain's CDR3 is CASSLTGVINQPQHF. CDR3 bases: TGTGCCAGCAGCCTGACAGGGGTAATCAATCAGCCCCAGCATTTT.

This chain connects TRBV30 to TRBJ2-7, with 9 nucleotides matching TRBD2. V was pared by 3 bases and J by 2 bases, with 5 bases of the junction left unmatched. This CDR3 region has 14 residues. Germline CDR1 reads GTSNPN; CDR2 reads SVGIG (reference sequence). The CDR3 nucleotides are TGTGCCTGGAGCGGACTAGCGCGAACCTACGAGCAGTACTTC. This sequence encodes CAWSGLARTYEQYF.

The chain couples TRBV15 to TRBJ1-2, with D maybe TRBD1 (5 bases). Germline assignment: CDR1 LNHNV and CDR2 YYDKDF (reference sequence). V shed 0 bases and J shed 14 bases, with 13 bases lying between them. This CDR3 comprises 12 residues. For the CDR3, the DNA is TGTGCCACCAGCAGAGATCGGGCAGGGAAAACCTTC. It yields the protein CATSRDRAGKTF.

The chain uses TRBV2 and TRBJ2-7; 7 bases agree with TRBD1. The CDR3 extends over 16 amino acids. The V gene's germline CDR1 is SNHLY and CDR2 FYNNEI. V shed 1 base and J 1 base; nucleotides not matched to a gene: 7. The CDR3 region has the DNA TGTGCCAGCAGTGAAGGGTCGGGACAGTCTTCCTACGAGCAGTACTTC. Protein sequence: CASSEGSGQSSYEQYF.

This chain links TRBV4-3 with TRBJ2-7; the match to TRBD1 covers 9 bases. The V and J ends lost 2 bases and 1 base, in that order; junction bases with no gene match: 6. The germline V gene has CDR1 LGHNA and CDR2 YSLEER. This CDR3 region has 16 residues. The chain's CDR3 is CASSQNTGGLSYEQYF. CDR3 coding DNA: TGCGCCAGCAGCCAAAACACAGGGGGCTTATCCTACGAGCAGTACTTC.

The chain uses TRBV14 and TRBJ2-7; the D gene is possibly TRBD2 (5 bases). Trimming removed 10 bases at V and 5 bases at J, with 18 bases between. Looked up from germline, CDR1 is SGHDN and CDR2 is FVKESK. The CDR3 loop spans 13 amino acids. The CDR3 nucleotides read TGTGCCATCCCGGGATCAAGTAACCACGAGCAGTACTTC. It is translated as CAIPGSSNHEQYF. The whole variable domain, remainder taken from reference TRBV14 and TRBJ2-7, is EAGVTQFPSHSVIEKGQTVTLRCDPISGHDNLYWYRRVMGKEIKFLLHFVKESKQDESGMPNNRFLAERTGGTYSTLKVQPAELEDSGVYFCAIPGSSNHEQYFGPGTRLTVT.

This rearrangement joins TRBV5-1 to TRBJ2-6, with D unresolved. Germline V gene lookup returns CDR1 SGHRS and CDR2 YFSETQ. The ends were cut back, 1 base at V and 0 bases at J, with 5 bases in the middle. The CDR3 spans 15 residues. CDR3 residues: CASSLRSSGANVLTF. Here the CDR3 DNA reads TGCGCCAGCAGCTTGAGGAGCTCTGGGGCCAACGTCCTGACTTTC.

The J gene is TRBJ2-5, the V gene TRBV7-7, with D unclear. Trimming cost V 4 bases and J 1 base, with 7 bases left between them. CDR3 length: 13 amino acids. Germline loops: CDR1 SSHAT, CDR2 FNYEAQ (reference sequence). CDR3 nucleotides: TGTGCCAGCAGCTCAGACATCCAAGAGACCCAGTACTTC. Its protein product is CASSSDIQETQYF.

The chain joins TRBV27 to TRBJ2-5; 11 bases are shared with TRBD2. Germline V CDR1 and CDR2: MNHEY, SMNVEV (reference sequence). The CDR3 has 15 amino acids. With 10 bases clipped from V and 2 bases from J, the junction kept 9 bases outside the gene matches. The CDR3 protein is CATTSSGRRQETQYF. The CDR3 DNA sequence: TGTGCCACCACCTCTAGCGGGAGGAGACAAGAGACCCAGTACTTC.

This clone turned up a few times. V is TRBV9 and J is TRBJ2-3, with D uncertain. CDR1 SGDLS and CDR2 YYNGEE come from the germline V gene. The CDR3 has 14 amino acids. The V end lost 1 base, the J end lost 0 bases, and 6 bases lay between the germline ends. CDR3 loop: CASSVTQSTDTQYF. The CDR3 DNA follows: TGTGCCAGCAGCGTAACCCAGAGCACAGATACGCAGTATTTT.

The V and J genes are TRBV6-5 and TRBJ2-5; 7 bases are a match to TRBD1. The CDR3 has 15 residues. V was clipped by 6 bases and J by 5 bases; unmatched bases: 12. Germline CDR1 reads MNHEY; CDR2 reads SVGAGI. The CDR3 is CASRDRSAFVETQYF. In DNA, the CDR3 is TGTGCCAGCAGGGACAGGTCCGCCTTTGTTGAGACCCAGTACTTC.

V is TRBV19 and J is TRBJ2-7, with a tentative D call TRBD2 (6 bases). V was trimmed by 5 bases and J by 0 bases, leaving 11 bases between them. This CDR3 comprises 14 residues. The germline CDR1 and CDR2 sequences are LNHDA and SQIVND (reference sequence). The CDR3 here is CASSFRESSYEQYF. In DNA form, the CDR3 reads TGTGCCAGTAGTTTCCGGGAGTCCTCCTACGAGCAGTACTTC.

This clone was detected a few times. The CDR3, as DNA: TGTGCCTGGAACCCGAACTCTAACGGGGAGCTGTTTTTT. Its translation is CAWNPNSNGELFF. The chain has TRBV30 and TRBJ2-2; D not resolved. Germline CDR1 GTSNPN, CDR2 SVGIG (reference sequence). The CDR3 is made up of 13 amino acids. The V and J ends lost 4 bases and 7 bases respectively, with 13 bases between them.

The table lists this clone with a few counts. The chain has TRBV6-5 and TRBJ1-2; 11 nucleotides match TRBD1. The trim removed 6 bases at V and 10 bases at J, leaving 7 bases unmatched. Germline V gene data show CDR1 as MNHEY and CDR2 as SVGAGI. There are 13 residues in the CDR3. This CDR3 is CASSEDRGLYYTF. As DNA, the CDR3 is TGTGCCAGCAGCGAGGACAGGGGGCTTTACTACACCTTC.

The V call is TRBV13, the J call TRBJ1-5, with D hard to call. The germline gives CDR1 PRHDT, CDR2 FYEKMQ (reference sequence). The CDR3 loop spans 16 amino acids. Trimming pared 0 bases from V and 5 bases from J, leaving 14 bases between. CDR3 DNA sequence: TGTGCCAGCAGCTTAGGATCCTGGCAGTCCGATCAGCCCCAGCATTTT. Residues: CASSLGSWQSDQPQHF. Full variable domain (rest looked up from reference TRBV13 and TRBJ1-5): AAGVIQSPRHLIKEKRETATLKCYPIPRHDTVYWYQQGPGQDPQFLISFYEKMQSDKGSIPDRFSAQQFSDYHSELNMSSLELGDSALYFCASSLGSWQSDQPQHFGDGTRLSIL.

This clone came up many times. The V gene is TRBV29-1, the J gene TRBJ2-7, with 7 bases lining up with TRBD1. Germline trimming cut 7 bases from V and 3 bases from J; bases unmatched to any gene: 9. The V gene's germline CDR1 is SQVTM and CDR2 ANQGSEA. This CDR3 has 13 residues. CDR3 DNA sequence: TGCAGCGCCGGGACAGAGAGCTACTACGAGCAGTACTTC. Translating it yields CSAGTESYYEQYF.

The chain joins TRBV27 to TRBJ2-7, with D possibly matching TRBD1 (6 bases). This CDR3 spans 14 amino acids. Germline CDR1 and CDR2: MNHEY and SMNVEV (reference sequence). The V end lost 2 bases, the J end lost 1 base, and 9 bases lay between the germline ends. Here the CDR3 reads CASSLNRVSYEQYF. CDR3 bases: TGTGCCAGCAGTTTAAACAGGGTATCCTACGAGCAGTACTTC.

The J gene is TRBJ2-1, the V gene TRBV4-2; 7 nucleotides match TRBD2. V lost 4 bases to trimming and J lost 5 bases; unmatched junction nucleotides: 8. CDR3 length: 15 residues. Germline loops: CDR1 LGHNA, CDR2 YNFKEQ. This CDR3 reads CASSLSGGYDNEQFF. The CDR3 DNA is TGTGCCAGCAGCCTGTCGGGAGGATACGACAATGAGCAGTTCTTC.

This clone was found a few times. This chain connects TRBV5-6 to TRBJ2-3; D is unclear. This CDR3 spans 16 amino acids. V was pared by 1 base and J by 1 base, with 13 bases between. CDR1 is SGHDT, CDR2 YYEEEE, per germline. The CDR3 loop reads CASSLIEIFGTDTQYF. CDR3 coding DNA: TGTGCCAGCAGCTTGATAGAGATCTTTGGCACAGATACGCAGTATTTT.

This chain connects TRBV18 to TRBJ1-5, with D possibly TRBD1 on 6 matching bases. Trimming took 0 bases from V and 5 from J, leaving 11 bases between them. CDR1 and CDR2 from the germline V gene are KGHSH and LQKENI. The CDR3 runs to 15 residues. CDR3 DNA: TGTGCCAGCTCACCACCAGGGGGTGCGGATCAGCCCCAGCATTTT. As protein: CASSPPGGADQPQHF.

The chain uses TRBV7-2 and TRBJ2-5, with D possibly matching TRBD1 (5 bases). Looked up from germline, CDR1 is SGHTA and CDR2 is FQGNSA. V was clipped by 7 bases and J by 1 base, with 13 bases between them. The CDR3 spans 14 residues. CDR3 sequence: CASILGPAQETQYF. The CDR3 nucleotides read TGTGCCAGCATCCTGGGGCCCGCCCAAGAGACCCAGTACTTC.

V is TRBV4-3 and J is TRBJ1-4, with D possibly TRBD1 on 5 matching bases. This CDR3 is built from 16 residues. CDR1 is LGHNA and CDR2 is YSLEER in the germline V gene. V dropped 3 bases and J dropped 7 bases, with 18 bases sitting between them. Written as DNA, the CDR3 is TGCGCCAGCAGCCATCTAAACACAGGCCAAGGTGAAAAACTGTTTTTT. It is translated as CASSHLNTGQGEKLFF.

This clone was observed a handful of times. The chain has TRBV19 and TRBJ2-2; D uncertain. This CDR3 has 14 residues. CDR1 is LNHDA and CDR2 is SQIVND in the germline V gene (reference sequence). V lost 4 bases and J lost 5, with 11 bases in between. The CDR3 DNA is TGTGCCAGTAGTAGGTGGCAGGTAACCGGGGAGCTGTTTTTT. The encoded protein is CASSRWQVTGELFF.